One and the same sample provided the 32 T cell receptor beta chains below, sequenced in a study of TIL therapy for anti-PD-1-resistant metastatic lung cancer. This was the immunoSEQ v3 assay. Only in-frame clones appear in the TCRdb table, and some are missing; sequencing was by immunoSEQ multiplex PCR. The table includes 25,000 to 30,000 clones, roughly two thirds detected once. Time point in this sample: pre-treatment sample, taken before nivolumab and TIL therapy. Pleural nodules or supraclavicular lymph nodes made up most of the excised metastases sampled. The specimen comprised tumor tissue, sampled at baseline. These receptors were taken from a woman between 25 and 85 years old with non-small cell lung cancer.

By sample share, this clone is medium-sized (0.01 to 0.1%). CDR3 nucleotide sequence: TGTGCCAGCTCCACGGAAGTAGCCAAAAACATTCAGTACTTC. Translating it yields CASSTEVAKNIQYF. The V and J genes are TRBV27 and TRBJ2-4, with unresolved D. The CDR3 sequence is 14 residues long. Deletions cut 8 bases from V and 0 bases from J, with 11 bases between. The germline gives CDR1 MNHEY, CDR2 SMNVEV (reference sequence).

The chain uses TRBV6-1 and TRBJ2-5, with 9 bases fitting TRBD1. The ends lost 7 bases at V and 5 bases at J; junction bases unmatched: 8. Germline V gives CDR1 MNHNS, CDR2 SASEGT. The CDR3 totals 14 residues. CDR3 protein: CASKIDRGGETQYF. The CDR3 region has the DNA TGTGCCAGCAAAATTGACAGGGGGGGGGAGACCCAGTACTTC.

V and J are TRBV6-4 and TRBJ1-1; D uncertain. The germline V gene encodes CDR1 MRHNA and CDR2 SNTAGT. The CDR3 has 11 residues. The V gene lost 10 bases and the J gene lost 1 base, with 7 bases spanning the gap. CDR3 amino acids: CATRQNTEAFF. The CDR3 nucleotides read TGTGCCACCCGACAGAACACTGAAGCTTTCTTT.

The chain has TRBV6-1 and TRBJ1-3; D remains unclear. Between the trimmed V and J ends, which lost 3 bases and 0 bases, there was a span of 15 bases. From germline, CDR1 is MNHNS and CDR2 SASEGT. This CDR3 spans 17 amino acids. In DNA, the CDR3 is TGTGCCAGCAGTGACCCCAGGAACGAACACTCTGGAAACACCATATATTTT. It yields the protein CASSDPRNEHSGNTIYF.

The chain couples TRBV19 to TRBJ2-7, with D possibly matching TRBD1 (5 bases). The V gene lost 10 bases and the J gene lost 5 bases, with 18 bases spanning the gap. The V gene's germline CDR1 is LNHDA and CDR2 SQIVND (reference sequence). The CDR3 spans 13 residues. The CDR3 DNA sequence: TGTGCCACCGCTTACAGGAGTACAAACGAGCAGTACTTC. Translating it yields CATAYRSTNEQYF. Full variable domain (outside the CDR3, taken from reference TRBV19 and TRBJ2-7): DGGITQSPKYLFRKEGQNVTLSCEQNLNHDAMYWYRQDPGQGLRLIYYSQIVNDFQKGDIAEGYSVSREKKESFPLTVTSAQKNPTAFYLCATAYRSTNEQYFGPGTRLTVT.

This sequence joins TRBV2 and TRBJ2-1; D might be TRBD1 (5 bases). Trimming removed 6 bases at V and 0 bases at J, with 9 bases between. The CDR3 is 14 amino acids. In germline, CDR1 is SNHLY, CDR2 FYNNEI. The CDR3 sequence: CASRQGGSYNEQFF. For the CDR3, the DNA is TGTGCCAGCAGGCAGGGCGGCTCCTACAATGAGCAGTTCTTC.

The chain employs TRBV10-2 and TRBJ2-2, with 9 bases matching TRBD2. Germline CDR1 WSHSY, CDR2 SAAADI. Trimming cost V 2 bases and J 4 bases; bases outside gene matches: 2. The CDR3 loop spans 15 amino acids. DNA of the CDR3: TGCGCCAGCAGTGAGAAGCGGGGGGTCACCGGGGAGCTGTTTTTT. Translating gives CASSEKRGVTGELFF.

This chain uses TRBV2 with TRBJ2-1, with D perhaps matching TRBD1 (5 bases). This CDR3 region has 14 residues. CDR1 is SNHLY, CDR2 FYNNEI, per germline. The V and J ends lost 2 bases and 7 bases respectively, with 12 bases between them. CDR3 in DNA: TGTGCCAGCAGTGAACAGGGTAGCCGAAATGAGCAGTTCTTC. This translates into CASSEQGSRNEQFF.

The J gene is TRBJ2-5, the V gene TRBV5-1; D is undetermined. Per germline, CDR1 SGHRS and CDR2 YFSETQ. The ends were cut back, 2 bases at V and 2 bases at J, with 7 bases in the middle. The CDR3 length is 13 residues. The CDR3 sequence is CASSLTAQETQYF. The CDR3 DNA sequence: TGCGCCAGCAGCTTAACAGCTCAAGAGACCCAGTACTTC.

This chain uses TRBV29-1 with TRBJ2-7, with 10 positions matching TRBD1. The CDR3 extends over 16 amino acids. Germline-derived CDR1 and CDR2 are SQVTM and ANQGSEA. After removal of 5 bases from V and 5 bases from J, the junction contained 15 bases not matched to a gene. Here the CDR3 DNA reads TGCAGCGTTTGGGCGCAGGGGGGACAGGGGTTCCACGAGCAGTACTTC. It specifies CSVWAQGGQGFHEQYF.

CDR3 sequence reads: CASSQSGQAGRRGTKEQYF. The CDR3 coding sequence is TGCGCCAGCAGTCAATCGGGGCAGGCTGGTCGTCGAGGGACCAAGGAGCAGTACTTC. The J gene is TRBJ2-7, the V gene TRBV23-1; TRBD1 or TRBD2 may be the D gene (5 bases each). TRBV23-1 is identified as an open reading frame with a role that is uncertain. V lost 0 bases, J lost 7 bases, and 28 bases lay in between. The CDR3 is 19 residues long.

In its sample, this clone was seen a few times. The genes are TRBV28 and TRBJ1-2, with D possibly being TRBD1 (5 bases). Trimming removed 5 bases at V and 14 bases at J, with 24 bases between. The CDR3 is 14 amino acids. Per germline, CDR1 MDHEN and CDR2 SYDVKM. The CDR3 spells CASSPLDGHLQETF. The CDR3 DNA follows: TGTGCCAGCAGTCCCCTAGACGGACACCTCCAGGAAACCTTC.

V gene TRBV6-5 combines with J gene TRBJ2-7, with TRBD2 matching over 13 bases. This CDR3 region has 13 residues. V shed 7 bases, J shed 5 bases, and the junction held 2 bases outside the gene matches. In germline, CDR1 is MNHEY, CDR2 SVGAGI. The CDR3: CASTGLAGDEQYF. The CDR3 DNA sequence: TGTGCCAGCACAGGACTAGCGGGAGACGAGCAGTACTTC.

This clone ranks as medium-sized (0.01 to 0.1%). The V and J genes are TRBV10-3 and TRBJ1-1, with TRBD1 matching 9 bases. The CDR3 sequence is 16 residues long. Germline CDR1 is ENHRY and CDR2 is SYGVKD. Germline trimming cut 5 bases from V and 1 base from J; bases unmatched to any gene: 8. CDR3 sequence (DNA): TGTGCCATCAGTCAACCCGGGACAGGGTCGAACACTGAAGCTTTCTTT. Its translation is CAISQPGTGSNTEAFF.

This clone was recorded a few times. The CDR3 sequence: CASSRGLAGGTDTQYF. DNA of the CDR3: TGTGCCAGCAGCCGAGGACTAGCGGGAGGGACAGATACGCAGTATTTT. The V call is TRBV5-4, the J call TRBJ2-3; the match to TRBD2 covers 15 bases. Losses at the gene ends were 4 bases for V and 3 bases for J; bases not matched to a gene: 3. There are 16 residues in the CDR3. Germline CDR1 reads SGHNT; CDR2 reads YYREEE (reference sequence). The full variable domain, completed using reference TRBV5-4 and TRBJ2-3, is ETGVTQSPTHLIKTRGQQVTLRCSSQSGHNTVSWYQQALGQGPQFIFQYYREEENGRGNFPPRFSGLQFPNYSSELNVNALELDDSALYLCASSRGLAGGTDTQYFGPGTRLTVL.

The chain couples TRBV11-2 to TRBJ2-1; unclear D gene. This CDR3 spans 15 amino acids. Germline lookup yields CDR1 SGHAT and CDR2 FQNNGV. Trimming cost V 1 base and J 9 bases, with 16 bases left between them. CDR3 nucleotide sequence: TGTGCCAGCAGCTTAGTTAGCCTAGTCGCCGTTGAGCAGTTCTTC. Amino acids: CASSLVSLVAVEQFF. The whole variable domain, remainder taken from reference TRBV11-2 and TRBJ2-1, is EAGVAQSPRYKIIEKRQSVAFWCNPISGHATLYWYQQILGQGPKLLIQFQNNGVVDDSQLPKDRFSAERLKGVDSTLKIQPAKLEDSAVYLCASSLVSLVAVEQFFGPGTRLTVL.

The count of this clone is one. This chain links TRBV29-1 with TRBJ2-2; possible D gene TRBD2, 6 bases. Germline lookup yields CDR1 SQVTM and CDR2 ANQGSEA. There are 14 residues in the CDR3. Deletions cut 3 bases from V and 1 base from J, with 9 bases between. The CDR3 sequence: CSVEGTGNTGELFF. The CDR3 nucleotides read TGCAGCGTTGAGGGGACTGGGAACACCGGGGAGCTGTTTTTT.

The chain carries TRBV6-5 and TRBJ2-7; 12 bases align to TRBD1. After removal of 4 bases from V and 8 bases from J, the junction contained 9 bases not matched to a gene. CDR3 length equals 15 residues. CDR1 MNHEY and CDR2 SVGAGI come from the germline V gene. CDR3 DNA sequence: TGTGCCAGCAGTTCCTCCGGGACAGGGGGCACAAAGCAGTACTTC. This translates into CASSSSGTGGTKQYF.

V usage is TRBV27 and J usage is TRBJ1-2; unclear D gene. V was clipped by 8 bases and J by 3 bases, with 7 bases between them. Per germline, CDR1 MNHEY and CDR2 SMNVEV (reference sequence). The length of the CDR3 is 11 residues. This chain's CDR3 is CASGRDYGYTF. CDR3 in DNA: TGTGCCAGCGGGAGGGACTATGGCTACACCTTC.

The chain has TRBV4-1 and TRBJ2-1; D call uncertain. Trimming shortened V by 4 bases and J by 0 bases, and 10 bases separated the two germline ends. The CDR3 length is 15 residues. Germline V lookup: CDR1 MGHRA, CDR2 YSYEKL. CDR3 sequence: CASSLGTGSYNEQFF. The CDR3 DNA reads as TGCGCCAGCAGCCTCGGTACGGGCTCCTACAATGAGCAGTTCTTC.

This chain connects TRBV6-5 to TRBJ1-1; possible D gene TRBD1, 6 bases. Germline CDR1 reads MNHEY; CDR2 reads SVGAGI. The CDR3 covers 15 residues. V gave up 3 bases and J gave up 2 bases, with 13 bases separating them. CDR3 in DNA: TGTGCCAGCAGTTATATGACAGGCCTTAACACTGAAGCTTTCTTT. This sequence encodes CASSYMTGLNTEAFF.

The chain recombines TRBV27 with TRBJ2-2, with D perhaps assigned TRBD1 or TRBD2 (6 bases each). Trimming removed 3 bases from V and 6 bases from J, with 20 bases in between. The CDR3 consists of 17 residues. Germline assignment: CDR1 MNHEY and CDR2 SMNVEV (reference sequence). CDR3: CASSFHIRGTFSGELFF. The CDR3 region has the DNA TGTGCCAGCAGTTTCCATATCCGCGGGACATTCTCCGGGGAGCTGTTTTTT.

This chain links TRBV6-1 with TRBJ2-1; the D is unclear. CDR1 and CDR2 from the germline V gene are MNHNS and SASEGT. The V and J ends lost 4 bases and 6 bases respectively, with 7 bases between them. The CDR3 has 12 amino acids. The CDR3 DNA is TGTGCCAGCAGTGTGACGACCAATGAGCAGTTCTTC. Translated: CASSVTTNEQFF.

This clone has more than one count but fewer than ten. The rearrangement uses TRBV7-2 and TRBJ2-7; weak D call: TRBD2 (6 bases). Germline values: CDR1 SGHTA, CDR2 FQGNSA. Trimming cost V 2 bases and J 6 bases, with 14 bases left between them. CDR3 length: 14 amino acids. The CDR3 coding sequence is TGTGCCAGCAGCTTACGCCTTGGGGGAGGCGAGCAGTACTTC. It specifies CASSLRLGGGEQYF.

V usage is TRBV2 and J usage is TRBJ1-2; D is uncertain. Germline V gene sequence: CDR1 SNHLY, CDR2 FYNNEI. Trimming cost V 3 bases and J 8 bases, with 7 bases left between them. The CDR3 has 11 residues. The CDR3 here is CASSDRRGYTF. CDR3 DNA sequence: TGTGCCAGCAGTGACAGGCGCGGCTACACCTTC.

The chain couples TRBV7-9 to TRBJ2-7; D is unresolved. V dropped 1 base and J dropped 1 base, with 8 bases sitting between them. The germline CDR1 and CDR2 sequences are SEHNR and FQNEAQ (reference sequence). The CDR3 covers 14 residues. Here the CDR3 reads CASSLGGKSYEQYF. The CDR3 DNA follows: TGTGCCAGCAGCTTAGGTGGGAAGTCCTACGAGCAGTACTTC.

This chain joins TRBV5-1 and TRBJ2-7; 7 bases line up with TRBD1. CDR3 length equals 15 residues. Germline CDR1 is SGHRS and CDR2 is YFSETQ. The V and J ends lost 4 bases and 4 bases, in that order; junction bases with no gene match: 11. The CDR3 sequence: CASSPRQGRGYEQYF. CDR3 bases: TGCGCCAGCAGCCCGCGACAGGGACGGGGTTACGAGCAGTACTTC.

The V call is TRBV29-1, the J call TRBJ2-2; perhaps D is TRBD1 or TRBD2 (6 bases each). This CDR3 has 15 residues. V gave up 5 bases and J gave up 5 bases, with 18 bases separating them. From germline, CDR1 is SQVTM and CDR2 ANQGSEA. This chain's CDR3 is CSVMSGGGSTGELFF. The CDR3 bases are TGCAGCGTTATGTCCGGGGGCGGTTCGACCGGGGAGCTGTTTTTT.

The chain uses TRBV19 and TRBJ2-2; no firm D call. This CDR3 region has 15 residues. Germline V lookup: CDR1 LNHDA, CDR2 SQIVND (reference sequence). V shed 6 bases and J shed 1 base, with 12 bases lying between them. The CDR3 reads CASRNVGGNTGELFF. The CDR3 coding sequence is TGTGCCAGTAGAAATGTGGGCGGGAACACCGGGGAGCTGTTTTTT.

This clone appeared a few times. This sequence joins TRBV5-6 and TRBJ2-2, with 11 positions matching TRBD2. Germline V gives CDR1 SGHDT, CDR2 YYEEEE. After removal of 5 bases from V and 6 bases from J, the junction contained 3 bases not matched to a gene. This CDR3 contains 14 residues. The CDR3 protein is CASRTSGRPGELFF. CDR3 bases: TGTGCCAGCAGAACTAGCGGGAGACCCGGGGAGCTGTTTTTT.

The chain combines TRBV11-2 with TRBJ1-4, with a weak D call TRBD1 (6 bases). The CDR3 extends over 14 amino acids. V was clipped by 3 bases and J by 4 bases, with 9 bases between them. The germline V gene encodes CDR1 SGHAT and CDR2 FQNNGV. The CDR3 DNA follows: TGTGCCAGCAGCTTTAACAGGGTTAATGAAAAACTGTTTTTT. Residues: CASSFNRVNEKLFF. The variable domain in full, with the rest retrieved from reference TRBV11-2 and TRBJ1-4, is EAGVAQSPRYKIIEKRQSVAFWCNPISGHATLYWYQQILGQGPKLLIQFQNNGVVDDSQLPKDRFSAERLKGVDSTLKIQPAKLEDSAVYLCASSFNRVNEKLFFGSGTQLSVL.

This chain joins TRBV9 and TRBJ2-5; the match to TRBD2 covers 13 bases. V lost 3 bases, J lost 5 bases, and 7 bases stayed unmatched. The CDR3 is 16 residues long. Looked up from germline, CDR1 is SGDLS and CDR2 is YYNGEE. The CDR3 DNA is TGTGCCAGCAGCGGGGGACTAGCGGGATTTAAGGAGACCCAGTACTTC. Translated: CASSGGLAGFKETQYF.